The rows below give T cell receptor beta chains drawn from one sample of a study of PD-L1 blockade in urothelial cancer. TCRdb's copy holds only in-frame clones and misses some; the assay was immunoSEQ multiplex PCR. The data contain some 52,000 clones, 60% to 80% of them singletons. Sequencing was performed on PBMCs, taken around atezolizumab (anti-PD-L1) treatment. All receptors come from a man between 65 and 79 years old with urothelial cancer. Each CDR3 is given with its conserved first and last residue. D genes are given only for firm matches. Rows may omit the clone size; those that give it use once, few, many or a size class.

clone_size d_call j_call v_call cdr3_nt cdr3_aa
NA NA TRBJ2-1 TRBV9 TGTGCCAGCAGCGTTTCGGGGTGGTATCCCAATGAGCAGTTCTTC CASSVSGWYPNEQFF
NA TRBD1 TRBJ1-4 TRBV2 TGTGCCAGCAGATCGGGACAGCCAAATGAAAAACTGTTTTTT CASRSGQPNEKLFF
few NA TRBJ2-3 TRBV18 TGTGCCAGCTCACCGGGCGGGGGCCGGGATACGCAGTATTTT CASSPGGGRDTQYF
NA NA TRBJ2-7 TRBV15 TGTGCCACCAGCAGAGATCGGTCCTCCTACGAGCAGTACTTC CATSRDRSSYEQYF
once NA TRBJ2-2 TRBV28 TGTGCCAGCAGCCTCAGGGGAGGGACCGGGGAGCTGTTTTTT CASSLRGGTGELFF
NA NA TRBJ2-1 TRBV5-6 TGTGCCAGCAGCTTGGGGGTACAGTATAATGAGCAGTTCTTC CASSLGVQYNEQFF
NA NA TRBJ2-3 TRBV6-6 TGTGCCAGCAGTCCATCCGGCGGGGAAAGGGGAGATACGCAGTATTTT CASSPSGGERGDTQYF
NA NA TRBJ2-1 TRBV25-1 TGTGCCAGCAGTGGCTTTAGAGGGCTCGGTTACAATGAGCAGTTCTTC CASSGFRGLGYNEQFF
NA TRBD1 TRBJ1-2 TRBV4-1 TGCGCCAGCAGCCTGGGACAGGGGGATCGTGGAGGCTACACCTTC CASSLGQGDRGGYTF
NA TRBD1 TRBJ2-1 TRBV5-8 TGTGCCAGCCACTCTCCGGACAGGAACAATGAGCAGTTCTTC CASHSPDRNNEQFF
NA NA TRBJ2-7 TRBV6-5 TGTGCCAGCAGTCGGACTGGGGAGCCCTACGAGCAGTACTTC CASSRTGEPYEQYF
NA TRBD1 TRBJ2-7 TRBV6-5 TGTGCCAGCAGTCTCGAGGGGACAGGGCTTCGGGAGCAGTACTTC CASSLEGTGLREQYF
few NA TRBJ1-6 TRBV14 TGTGCCAGCAGCTTACAGACATCGAATTCACCCCTCCACTTT CASSLQTSNSPLHF
few TRBD2 TRBJ2-5 TRBV28 TGTGCCAGCAGTTTATGGGTGCTAGCGGGAGTTGAGACCCAGTACTTC CASSLWVLAGVETQYF
once TRBD1 TRBJ2-7 TRBV18 TGTGCCAGCTCACCCCACGGGACAGTGACTTACGAGCAGTACTTC CASSPHGTVTYEQYF
NA TRBD1 TRBJ2-1 TRBV2 TGTGCCAGCAGGGCCGGGACAGGGGGCTACAATGAGCAGTTCTTC CASRAGTGGYNEQFF
NA NA TRBJ2-2 TRBV11-3 TGTGCCAGCAGCTCGGACACGGGAGTCACCGGGGAGCTGTTTTTT CASSSDTGVTGELFF
NA TRBD1 TRBJ1-6 TRBV5-1 TGCGCCAGCAGCTTCCACAGGGGGGATAATTCACCCCTCCACTTT CASSFHRGDNSPLHF
once TRBD1 TRBJ2-3 TRBV5-4 TGTGCCAGCAGCTCTGGAGGGACAGGGGGGGATACGCAGTATTTT CASSSGGTGGDTQYF
NA NA TRBJ2-7 TRBV7-8 TGTGCCAGCAGCTTAGACTGGCAGGGCTACGAGCAGTACTTC CASSLDWQGYEQYF
NA NA TRBJ2-5 TRBV5-1 TGCGCCAGCAGCTTGAATGGCAATCCCAAAGAGACCCAGTACTTC CASSLNGNPKETQYF
NA TRBD2 TRBJ2-7 TRBV5-8 TGTGCCAGCAGAAGTAGCGGGGGGGGGCCCTACGAGCAGTACTTC CASRSSGGGPYEQYF
NA NA TRBJ1-2 TRBV5-1 TGCGCCAGCAGCCTGGACCTGGGCCACTATGGCTACACCTTC CASSLDLGHYGYTF
NA NA TRBJ2-3 TRBV28 TGTGCCAGCAGGGAGGGGGGGGCAACAGATACGCAGTATTTT CASREGGATDTQYF
NA NA TRBJ1-1 TRBV29-1 TGCAGCGTTTTGAGGGTCATGAACACTGAAGCTTTCTTT CSVLRVMNTEAFF
NA TRBD1 TRBJ1-1 TRBV7-2 TGTGCCAGCAACAACAGGGGGTCTACTGAAGCTTTCTTT CASNNRGSTEAFF
NA NA TRBJ1-4 TRBV6-5 TGTGCCAGCTCCTTAAGGGGGGGGCAGAGTGAAAAACTGTTTTTT CASSLRGGQSEKLFF
NA NA TRBJ2-1 TRBV11-2 TGTGCCAGCAGCTTACGGGACACCAAGCAGTTCTTC CASSLRDTKQFF
NA TRBD1 TRBJ1-1 TRBV6-5 TGTGCCAGCAGTGGTCAAACAGGGGAAACTGAAGCTTTCTTT CASSGQTGETEAFF
NA NA TRBJ2-5 TRBV2 TGTGCCAGCACGACAAAAGAGACCCAGTACTTC CASTTKETQYF
NA TRBD1 TRBJ1-1 TRBV11-2 TGTGCCAGCAGCCCCTACCGGCCGGGACAGGGTCCCTTTTTCTTT CASSPYRPGQGPFFF
NA NA TRBJ2-7 TRBV18 TGTGCCAGCTCACCACCGGAAATCGAGGTGCAGTACTTC CASSPPEIEVQYF
NA NA TRBJ1-6 TRBV4-3 TGCGCCAGCAGCCAAGGAGGAGGGAGTTCACCCCTCCACTTT CASSQGGGSSPLHF
NA NA TRBJ1-2 TRBV14 TGTGCCAGCAGCCAAGGGCCAGGGGAAGACTATGGCTACACCTTC CASSQGPGEDYGYTF
NA NA TRBJ2-5 TRBV11-2 TGTGCCAGCAGCTTAGGCCAGCGCCCCCAAGAGACCCAGTACTTC CASSLGQRPQETQYF
NA TRBD2 TRBJ2-1 TRBV7-3 TGTGCCAGCAGCATGACTAGCGGGAGGTTTTACAATGAGCAGTTCTTC CASSMTSGRFYNEQFF
few TRBD1 TRBJ1-1 TRBV7-9 TGTGCCAGCAGCCCGCAGGGGGTGAACACTGAAGCTTTCTTT CASSPQGVNTEAFF